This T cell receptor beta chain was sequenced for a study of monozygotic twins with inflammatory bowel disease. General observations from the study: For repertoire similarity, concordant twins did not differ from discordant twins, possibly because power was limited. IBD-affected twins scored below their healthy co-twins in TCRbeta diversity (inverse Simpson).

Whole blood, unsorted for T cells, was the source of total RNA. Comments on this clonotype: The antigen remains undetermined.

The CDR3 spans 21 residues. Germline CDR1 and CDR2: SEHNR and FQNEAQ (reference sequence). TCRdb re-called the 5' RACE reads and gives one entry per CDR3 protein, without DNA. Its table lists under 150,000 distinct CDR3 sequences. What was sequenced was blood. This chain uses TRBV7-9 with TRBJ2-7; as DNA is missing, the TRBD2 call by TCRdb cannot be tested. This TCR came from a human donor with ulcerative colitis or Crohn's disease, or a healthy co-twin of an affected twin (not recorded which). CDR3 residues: CASSLVGPVSRGAVSSYEQYF.